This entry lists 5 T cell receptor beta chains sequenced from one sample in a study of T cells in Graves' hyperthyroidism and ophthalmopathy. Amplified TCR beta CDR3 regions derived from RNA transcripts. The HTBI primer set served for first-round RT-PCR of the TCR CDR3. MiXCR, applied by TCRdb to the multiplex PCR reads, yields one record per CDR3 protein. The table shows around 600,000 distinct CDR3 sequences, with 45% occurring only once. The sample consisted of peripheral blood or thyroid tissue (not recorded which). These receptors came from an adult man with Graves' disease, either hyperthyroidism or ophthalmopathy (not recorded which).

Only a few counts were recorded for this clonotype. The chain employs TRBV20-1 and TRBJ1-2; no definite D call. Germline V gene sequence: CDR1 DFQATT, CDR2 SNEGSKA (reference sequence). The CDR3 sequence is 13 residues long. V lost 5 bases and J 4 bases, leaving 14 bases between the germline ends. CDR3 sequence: CSAEKEGGYGYTF. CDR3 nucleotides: TGCAGTGCTGAGAAGGAAGGCGGCTATGGCTACACCTTC.

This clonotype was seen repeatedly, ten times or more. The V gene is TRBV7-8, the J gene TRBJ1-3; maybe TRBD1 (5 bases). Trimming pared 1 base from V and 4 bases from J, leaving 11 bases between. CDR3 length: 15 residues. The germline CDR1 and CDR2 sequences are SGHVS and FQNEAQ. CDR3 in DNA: TGTGCCAGCAGCTTAGGAGCAGGGTTAGGAAACACCATATATTTT. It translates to CASSLGAGLGNTIYF.

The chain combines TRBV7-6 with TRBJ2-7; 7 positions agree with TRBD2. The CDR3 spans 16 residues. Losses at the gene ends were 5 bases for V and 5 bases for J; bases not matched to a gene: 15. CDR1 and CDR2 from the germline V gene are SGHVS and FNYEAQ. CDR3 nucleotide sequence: TGTGCCAGCAGCCATAGCGGGCAACTACGTCTCCACGAGCAGTACTTC. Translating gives CASSHSGQLRLHEQYF.

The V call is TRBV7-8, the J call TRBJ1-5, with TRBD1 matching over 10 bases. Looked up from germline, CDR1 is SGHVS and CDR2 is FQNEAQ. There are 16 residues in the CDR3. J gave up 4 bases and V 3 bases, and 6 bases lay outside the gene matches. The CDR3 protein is CASSFRDRGTNQPQHF. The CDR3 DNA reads TGTGCCAGCAGCTTCCGGGACAGGGGTACGAATCAGCCCCAGCATTTT. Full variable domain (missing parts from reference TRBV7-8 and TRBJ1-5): GAGVSQSPRYKVAKRGQDVALRCDPISGHVSLFWYQQALGQGPEFLTYFQNEAQLDKSGLPSDRFFAERPEGSVSTLKIQRTQQEDSAVYLCASSFRDRGTNQPQHFGDGTRLSIL.

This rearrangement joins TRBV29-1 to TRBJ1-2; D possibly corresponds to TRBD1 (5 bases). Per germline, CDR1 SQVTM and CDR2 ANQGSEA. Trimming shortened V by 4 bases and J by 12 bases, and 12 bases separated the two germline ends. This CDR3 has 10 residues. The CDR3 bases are TGCAGCGTTGTCAGGGCTGGAAACACCTTC. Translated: CSVVRAGNTF.